The 9 T cell receptor beta chains listed next were all sequenced from one sample in a study of T cell changes during pregnancy in multiple sclerosis (dated by TCRdb to the late 2010s). Libraries were made using the immunoSEQ multiplex PCR assay. In its TCRdb copy, this immuneACCESS table keeps in-frame sequences only and misses some clones. Where compared with another copy, unresolved V genes explain less than half of these, and the others have no known cause. The sample profile shows approximately 30,000 clones; about 90% of them were found once. The leading ten clones occupy around 8% of the sample. The sample in question was CD8+ T cells from peripheral blood mononuclear cells, obtained in the second trimester of pregnancy. Receptors were obtained from a female donor with multiple sclerosis, enrolled in a pregnancy study.

The chain is built from TRBV7-9 and TRBJ2-7, with a weak D call TRBD2 (5 bases). Trimming cost V 5 bases and J 9 bases, with 17 bases left between them. In germline, CDR1 is SEHNR, CDR2 FQNEAQ (reference sequence). This CDR3 has 13 amino acids. The CDR3 DNA reads as TGTGCCAGCAGCCCCCGGACGGAGGTTAGGCAGTACTTC. It encodes CASSPRTEVRQYF.

The rearrangement joins TRBV5-4 to TRBJ2-1; TRBD2 matches at 7 bases. Germline CDR1 SGHNT, CDR2 YYREEE (reference sequence). Trimming at V came to 4 bases and at J to 4 bases, leaving 14 bases not matched to a gene. CDR3 length: 17 residues. CDR3 protein: CASSRLPAGTKYNEQFF. DNA for the CDR3: TGTGCCAGCAGCCGCTTACCAGCGGGGACGAAATACAATGAGCAGTTCTTC. Filled out from reference TRBV5-4 and TRBJ2-1, the complete variable domain reads ETGVTQSPTHLIKTRGQQVTLRCSSQSGHNTVSWYQQALGQGPQFIFQYYREEENGRGNFPPRFSGLQFPNYSSELNVNALELDDSALYLCASSRLPAGTKYNEQFFGPGTRLTVL.

The genes are TRBV19 and TRBJ2-7; possibly TRBD1 for D (6 bases). The germline V gene encodes CDR1 LNHDA and CDR2 SQIVND (reference sequence). This CDR3 has 14 amino acids. V lost 6 bases, J lost 6 bases, and 18 bases lay in between. The CDR3 nucleotides read TGTGCCAGTAGCCCCCTTACCGGGACACTCGAGCAGTACTTC. Amino acids: CASSPLTGTLEQYF.

This chain uses TRBV30 with TRBJ1-1; 8 bases align to TRBD1. Germline trimming cut 7 bases from V and 5 bases from J; bases unmatched to any gene: 18. CDR1 is GTSNPN and CDR2 is SVGIG in the germline V gene (reference sequence). The CDR3 runs 16 residues. The CDR3 loop is CASRGGQGAFGTEAFF. The CDR3 DNA follows: TGTGCCTCGAGGGGTGGGCAGGGGGCCTTCGGGACTGAAGCTTTCTTT.

J is TRBJ2-5 and V is TRBV25-1; D may be TRBD2 (6 bases). From germline, CDR1 is MGHDK and CDR2 SYGVNS. This CDR3 region has 14 residues. V lost 2 bases and J 5 bases, leaving 12 bases between the germline ends. The CDR3 protein is CASSEKGLGETQYF. The CDR3 region has the DNA TGTGCCAGCAGTGAAAAGGGACTCGGGGAGACCCAGTACTTC.

The V gene is TRBV27, the J gene TRBJ1-4, with TRBD1 as a possible D gene (5 bases). Trimming took off 0 bases at V and 3 bases at J, with 5 bases between the two ends. CDR1 is MNHEY and CDR2 is SMNVEV in the germline V gene (reference sequence). The CDR3 has 14 residues. CDR3 bases: TGTGCCAGCAGTTTATCAGGGGCTAATGAAAAACTGTTTTTT. Protein sequence: CASSLSGANEKLFF.

V usage is TRBV2 and J usage is TRBJ2-2, with 8 bases aligning to TRBD1. The CDR3 is 15 residues long. Germline CDR1 and CDR2: SNHLY and FYNNEI. J lost 2 bases, V lost 11 bases, and 10 bases had no gene match. The CDR3 DNA reads as TGTGCCCGAAGGGACCCAGGGGGCAACACCGGGGAGCTGTTTTTT. It yields the protein CARRDPGGNTGELFF.

This chain links TRBV7-8 with TRBJ1-5; D is possibly TRBD1 (5 bases). The CDR3 covers 15 residues. Germline loops: CDR1 SGHVS, CDR2 FQNEAQ. The V end was cut by 7 bases, the J end by 2 bases, with 15 bases between. In DNA, the CDR3 is TGTGCCAGCAATTGGGGGGGAAGGGGCAATCAGCCCCAGCATTTT. Translated: CASNWGGRGNQPQHF.

The J gene is TRBJ1-4, the V gene TRBV5-1; D perhaps matches TRBD1 (6 bases). This CDR3 spans 13 amino acids. CDR1 and CDR2 from the germline V gene are SGHRS and YFSETQ. V lost 2 bases, J lost 8 bases, and 10 bases lay in between. In DNA form, the CDR3 reads TGCGCCAGCAGCTTCGCAGGGGAAGAAAAACTGTTTTTT. The encoded protein is CASSFAGEEKLFF.